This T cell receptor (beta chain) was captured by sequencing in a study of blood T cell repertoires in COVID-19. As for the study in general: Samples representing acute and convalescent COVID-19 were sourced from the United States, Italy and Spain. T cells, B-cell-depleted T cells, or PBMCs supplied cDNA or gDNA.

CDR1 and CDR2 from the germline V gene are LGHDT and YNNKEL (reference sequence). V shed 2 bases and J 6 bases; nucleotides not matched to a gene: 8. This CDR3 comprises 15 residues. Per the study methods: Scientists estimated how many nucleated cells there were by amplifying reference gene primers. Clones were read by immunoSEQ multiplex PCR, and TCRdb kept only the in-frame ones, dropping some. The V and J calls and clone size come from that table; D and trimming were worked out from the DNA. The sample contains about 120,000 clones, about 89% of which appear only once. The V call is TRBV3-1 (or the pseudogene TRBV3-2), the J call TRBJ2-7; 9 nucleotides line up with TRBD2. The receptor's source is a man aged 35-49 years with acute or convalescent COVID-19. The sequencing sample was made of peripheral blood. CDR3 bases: TGTGCCAGCAGCCAAACGGGACTAGCTACGTCCGAGCAGTACTTC. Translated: CASSQTGLATSEQYF.